Sequencing of this T cell receptor (beta chain) was carried out in a study of blood T cell repertoires in COVID-19 (dated by TCRdb to about 2020). For the study in its entirety: The collaborator samples originated in the United States, Italy and Spain and spanned the acute and convalescent phases of COVID-19. The prospective study material was composed of cDNA or gDNA derived from T cells, B-cell-depleted T cells, or PBMCs. Subjects who had been exposed to COVID-19, were actively infected with it, or had recovered from it provided the deeply sampled blood TCRbeta repertoires that made up the dataset. The repertoires were released in a freely available public database meant as a resource for research on the immune response to SARS-CoV-2. The samples were drawn from the first 160 participants of the ongoing ImmuneRACE study and from more than 1,000 subjects provided by 6 global collaborators. A de-identified subject ID, COVID-19 status, age in years and sex were almost always included in the sample metadata. Where available, HLA class I and class II types were obtained from metadata supplied by the sample provider rather than from assay-based typing.

TCRbeta CDR3 regions were amplified from genomic DNA by means of the immunoSEQ Assay, a bias-controlled multiplex PCR. Per the original workflow: The number of nucleated cells in each sample was estimated by amplification of reference gene primers within the assay. To quantify the absolute abundance of each unique TCRbeta CDR3 rearrangement, sequence reads were collapsed and filtered. Productive Simpson clonality was computed per sample as the square root of Simpson's diversity index over productive rearrangements. TCRdb retrieved this table from immuneACCESS and kept in-frame rearrangements only. Not all clones are present; in checked studies, unresolved V genes account for under half, and no reason is known for the remainder. V and J calls and clone size follow that table, whereas D and trimming were derived from the DNA. The sample profile shows 97,000 or so clones; approximately 82% of them were found once. The ten largest clones capture less than 11% of the sample.

Study-wide conclusions, independent of this receptor: The quantity of clinical and demographic metadata differed by source and by participant and was supplied without curation.

A note on this clone: Which antigen it targets is not known. Nothing much larger sits one base from this clone, and base qualities are not available.

Collaborating institutions collected whole blood in K2EDTA tubes following their own protocols. For TCRbeta analysis, collaborator samples were shipped as frozen whole blood, as isolated PBMCs, or as DNA extracted from either sample type. At the junction V is shortened by 3 bases and J by 0 bases, with 18 bases in between. The germline V gene provides CDR1 SGHRS and CDR2 YFSETQ. The CDR3 sequence holds 17 residues, the cysteine and phenylalanine included. Solely the CDR3 DNA is kept, with 51 bases framed from the first base. The sample consisted of peripheral blood. The chain is assembled from TRBV5-1 and TRBJ1-1, and TRBD1 may be the D gene, going by 6 matching bases. The receptor was derived from a man in his sixties or seventies with acute or convalescent COVID-19. The nucleotides read TGCGCCAGCAGCTCAAACCGGGACATAAGACTGAACACTGAAGCTTTCTTT. This yields the protein CASSSNRDIRLNTEAFF.